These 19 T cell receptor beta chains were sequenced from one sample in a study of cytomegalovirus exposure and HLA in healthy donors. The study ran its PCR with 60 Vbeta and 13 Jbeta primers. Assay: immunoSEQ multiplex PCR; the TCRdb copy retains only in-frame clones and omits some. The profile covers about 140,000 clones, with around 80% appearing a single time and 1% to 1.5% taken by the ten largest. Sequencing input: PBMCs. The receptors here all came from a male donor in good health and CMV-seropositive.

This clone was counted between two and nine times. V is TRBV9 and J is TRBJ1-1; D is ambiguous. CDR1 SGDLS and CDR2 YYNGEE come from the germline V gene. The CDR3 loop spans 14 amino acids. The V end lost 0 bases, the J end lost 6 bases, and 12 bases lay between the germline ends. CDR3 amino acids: CASSVALGEAEAFF. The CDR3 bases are TGTGCCAGCAGCGTAGCTCTCGGAGAGGCTGAAGCTTTCTTT.

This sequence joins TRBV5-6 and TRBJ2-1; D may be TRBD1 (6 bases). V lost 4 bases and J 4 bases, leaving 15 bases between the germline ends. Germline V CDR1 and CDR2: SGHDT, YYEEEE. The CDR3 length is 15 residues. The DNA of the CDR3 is TGTGCCAGCAGCCCACAGGGCAATTTTTACAATGAGCAGTTCTTC. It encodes CASSPQGNFYNEQFF.

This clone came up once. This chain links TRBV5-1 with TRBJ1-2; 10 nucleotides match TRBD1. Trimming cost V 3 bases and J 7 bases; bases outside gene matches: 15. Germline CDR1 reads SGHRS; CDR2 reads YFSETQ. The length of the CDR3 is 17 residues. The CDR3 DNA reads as TGCGCCAGCAGCTATACGGGACAGGGGACCCGGGTTCGTGGCTACACCTTC. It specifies CASSYTGQGTRVRGYTF.

The CDR3 DNA is TGTGCCAGCAGCCTCACAGGGATGGGATCTGGGGCCAACGTCCTGACTTTC. Translating gives CASSLTGMGSGANVLTF. The J gene is TRBJ2-6, the V gene TRBV7-3; D might be TRBD1 (6 bases). V was trimmed by 5 bases and J by 1 base, leaving 15 bases between them. The CDR3 contains 17 residues. CDR1 is SGHTA and CDR2 is FQGTGA in the germline V gene.

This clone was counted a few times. Written as DNA, the CDR3 is TGTGCCAGCAGCGGCAGGGACAGGGGGCCCGAGCAGTACTTC. It yields the protein CASSGRDRGPEQYF. The rearrangement joins TRBV7-9 to TRBJ2-7; 12 nucleotides match TRBD1. The CDR3 covers 14 residues. The J segment lost 6 bases and the V segment lost 5 bases, leaving 5 bases of the junction unmatched. Germline CDR1 is SEHNR and CDR2 is FQNEAQ (reference sequence).

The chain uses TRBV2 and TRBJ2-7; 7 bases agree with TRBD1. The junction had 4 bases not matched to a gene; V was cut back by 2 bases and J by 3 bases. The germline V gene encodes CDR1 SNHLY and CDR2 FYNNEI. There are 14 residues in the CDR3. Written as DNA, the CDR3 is TGTGCCAGCAGTGAATCGGGACAGATCTACGAGCAGTACTTC. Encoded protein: CASSESGQIYEQYF.

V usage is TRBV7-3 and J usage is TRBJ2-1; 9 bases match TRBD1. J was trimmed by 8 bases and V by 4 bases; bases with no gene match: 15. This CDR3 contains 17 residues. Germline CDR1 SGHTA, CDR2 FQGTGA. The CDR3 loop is CASSSLSGQGSIDEQFF. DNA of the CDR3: TGTGCCAGCAGCTCCCTGAGTGGACAGGGGAGTATCGATGAGCAGTTCTTC.

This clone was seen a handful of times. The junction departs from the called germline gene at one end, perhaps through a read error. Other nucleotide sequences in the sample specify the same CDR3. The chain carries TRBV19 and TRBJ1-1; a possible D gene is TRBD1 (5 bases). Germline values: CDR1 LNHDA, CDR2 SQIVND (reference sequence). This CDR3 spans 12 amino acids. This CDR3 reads CASSPGFTEAFF. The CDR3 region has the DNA TGTGCCAGTAGTCCAGGGTTCACTGAGGCTTTCTTT.

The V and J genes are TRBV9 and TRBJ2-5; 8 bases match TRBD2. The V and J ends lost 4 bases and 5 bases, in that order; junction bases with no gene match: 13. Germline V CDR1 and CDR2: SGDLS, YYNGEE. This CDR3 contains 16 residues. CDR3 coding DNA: TGTGCCAGCAGCATAACTCCGCGGGGGGCGCTCGAGACCCAGTACTTC. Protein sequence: CASSITPRGALETQYF. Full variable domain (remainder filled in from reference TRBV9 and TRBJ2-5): DSGVTQTPKHLITATGQRVTLRCSPRSGDLSVYWYQQSLDQGLQFLIQYYNGEERAKGNILERFSAQQFPDLHSELNLSSLELGDSALYFCASSITPRGALETQYFGPGTRLLVL.

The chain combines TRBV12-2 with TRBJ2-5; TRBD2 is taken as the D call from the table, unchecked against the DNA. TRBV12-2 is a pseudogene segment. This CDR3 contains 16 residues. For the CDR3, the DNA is TGTGCAAGTCGCTTTTCGGGGGGCCGACTCCAAGAGACCCAGTACTTC. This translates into CASRFSGGRLQETQYF.

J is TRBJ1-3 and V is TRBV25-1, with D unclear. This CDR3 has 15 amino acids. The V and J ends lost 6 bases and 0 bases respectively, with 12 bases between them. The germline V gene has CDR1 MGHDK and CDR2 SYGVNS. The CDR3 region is CASSVTLSSGNTIYF. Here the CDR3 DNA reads TGTGCCAGCAGCGTCACTTTGAGCTCTGGAAACACCATATATTTT.

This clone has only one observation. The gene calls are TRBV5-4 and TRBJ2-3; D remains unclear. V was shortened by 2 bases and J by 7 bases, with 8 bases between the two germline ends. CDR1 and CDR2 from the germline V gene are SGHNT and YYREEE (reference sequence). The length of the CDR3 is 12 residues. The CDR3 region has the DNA TGTGCCAGCAGCTTCGGTACGAATACGCAGTATTTT. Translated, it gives CASSFGTNTQYF.

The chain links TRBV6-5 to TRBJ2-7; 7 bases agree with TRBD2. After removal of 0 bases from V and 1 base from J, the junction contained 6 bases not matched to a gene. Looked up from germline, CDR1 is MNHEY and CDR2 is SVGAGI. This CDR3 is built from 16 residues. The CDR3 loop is CASSYSGSGRSYEQYF. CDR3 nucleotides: TGTGCCAGCAGTTACTCGGGTAGCGGGCGATCCTACGAGCAGTACTTC.

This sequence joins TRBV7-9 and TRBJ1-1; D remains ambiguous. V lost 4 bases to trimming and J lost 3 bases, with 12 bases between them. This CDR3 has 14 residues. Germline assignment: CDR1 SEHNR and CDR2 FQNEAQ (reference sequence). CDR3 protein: CASSSTPGDTEAFF. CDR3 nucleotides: TGTGCCAGCAGCTCAACCCCCGGAGACACTGAAGCTTTCTTT.

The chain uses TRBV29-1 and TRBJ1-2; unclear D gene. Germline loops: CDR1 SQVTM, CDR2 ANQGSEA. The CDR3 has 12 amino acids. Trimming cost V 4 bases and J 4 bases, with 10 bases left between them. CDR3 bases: TGCAGCGTTGCTACGGGAGTCTATGGCTACACCTTC. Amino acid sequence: CSVATGVYGYTF.

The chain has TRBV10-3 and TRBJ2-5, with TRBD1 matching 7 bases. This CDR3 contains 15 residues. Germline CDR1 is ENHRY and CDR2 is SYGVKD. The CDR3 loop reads CPNYTGVPFQETQYF. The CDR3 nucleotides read TGTCCCAACTACACAGGGGTCCCTTTTCAAGAGACCCAGTACTTC.

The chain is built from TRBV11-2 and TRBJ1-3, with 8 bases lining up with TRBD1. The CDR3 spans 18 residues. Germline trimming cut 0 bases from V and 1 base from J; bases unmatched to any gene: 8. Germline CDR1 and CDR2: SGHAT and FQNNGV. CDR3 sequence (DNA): TGTGCCAGCAGCTTAGAACCCCAGGGGGCGGCTTCTGGAAACACCATATATTTT. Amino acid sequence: CASSLEPQGAASGNTIYF.

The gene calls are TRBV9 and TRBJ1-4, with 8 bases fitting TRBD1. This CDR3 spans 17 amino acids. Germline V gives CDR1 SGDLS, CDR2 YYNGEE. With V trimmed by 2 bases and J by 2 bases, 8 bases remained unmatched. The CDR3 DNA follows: TGTGCCAGCAGCGTGTGGACAGGGACTTCTACTAATGAAAAACTGTTTTTT. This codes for CASSVWTGTSTNEKLFF.

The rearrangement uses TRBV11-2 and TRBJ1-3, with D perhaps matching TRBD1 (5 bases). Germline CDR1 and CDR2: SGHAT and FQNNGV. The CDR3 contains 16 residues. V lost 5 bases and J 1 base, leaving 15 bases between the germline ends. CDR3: CASSPFRDLSGNTIYF. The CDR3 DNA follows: TGTGCCAGCAGCCCCTTCAGGGATTTGTCTGGAAACACCATATATTTT.